These T cell receptor beta chains were read from a single sample in a study of cytomegalovirus exposure and HLA in healthy donors. The protocol was immunoSEQ multiplex PCR, while the TCRdb copy is restricted to in-frame clones and leaves out a portion. The sample yields 150,000 to 200,000 clones, about 75% seen once. Sequenced input: PBMCs. The receptor set was obtained from a man younger than 35 in good health and CMV-seropositive. The CDR3 runs from the conserved cysteine through the conserved F or W. D genes are given only for firm matches. Clone size is not always given. Where it is, it says once, few, many or a class for expanded clones.

abundance	d_gene	v_gene	j_gene	CDR3nt	CDR3aa
NA	TRBD2	TRBV9	TRBJ2-1	TGTGCCAGCAGCGTAGTGGGCGGGAGTAGGGATGAGCAGTTCTTC	CASSVVGGSRDEQFF
once	NA	TRBV25-1	TRBJ2-5	TGTGCCAGCAGTGAATATGGGAGGTACCAAGAGACCCAGTACTTC	CASSEYGRYQETQYF
NA	TRBD2	TRBV6-1	TRBJ2-1	TGTGCCAGCACCAACCCGGGACTAGCTGGGTATGAGCAGTTCTTC	CASTNPGLAGYEQFF
NA	TRBD2	TRBV28	TRBJ2-7	TGTGCCAGCGGGACTAGCGGCTCCTACGAGCAGTACTTC	CASGTSGSYEQYF
NA	TRBD2	TRBV9	TRBJ2-1	TGTGCCAGCAGCGTATCGGGAGGGGACTACAATGAGCAGTTCTTC	CASSVSGGDYNEQFF
NA	TRBD2	TRBV6-1	TRBJ2-7	TGTGCCAGCAGTGAAAGGGCGGGAGGGCCGGGGGAGCAGTACTTC	CASSERAGGPGEQYF
few	NA	TRBV7-3	TRBJ2-7	TGTGCCAGCAGCTTAAACGCACGGGGGGAGCAGTACTTC	CASSLNARGEQYF
NA	TRBD1	TRBV7-9	TRBJ2-7	TGTTCCAGCAGCTTAGGGCCAGGACAGGGCTACGAGCAGTACTTC	CSSSLGPGQGYEQYF
NA	TRBD1	TRBV4-1	TRBJ2-7	TGCGCCAGCAGCCAAGTCGACAGGGTCTACGAGCAGTACTTC	CASSQVDRVYEQYF
NA	TRBD2	TRBV6-5	TRBJ2-1	TGTGCCAGCAGTTACTTCGGACTAGCGGGTTTGGAGCAGTTCTTC	CASSYFGLAGLEQFF
NA	NA	TRBV15	TRBJ2-7	TGTGCCACCAGCAGAGATTTCAACGAGCAGTACTTC	CATSRDFNEQYF
NA	TRBD1	TRBV27	TRBJ1-4	TGTGCCAGCAGTATAGGACAGGGTCGGAATGAAAAACTGTTTTTT	CASSIGQGRNEKLFF
NA	NA	TRBV7-8	TRBJ2-1	TGTGCCAGCAGCTTAGATAACTCCCTGGCAGGCGTCTCCTACAATGAGCAGTTCTTC	CASSLDNSLAGVSYNEQFF
few	NA	TRBV7-2	TRBJ2-1	TGTGCCAGCAGTTCTCATGGACTGCCAGTCGATGAGCAGTTCTTC	CASSSHGLPVDEQFF
NA	TRBD2	TRBV5-1	TRBJ2-7	TGCGCCAGCAGCGGCCCCTCTCGGGAGGCCTACGAGCAGTACTTC	CASSGPSREAYEQYF
NA	TRBD2	TRBV28	TRBJ2-7	TGTGCCAGCAGGGGGGGACTAGCGGGAGTTGGGGCACGGCAGTACTTC	CASRGGLAGVGARQYF
NA	NA	TRBV11-3	TRBJ2-7	TGTGCCAGCAGCTCCACAGAGACAGGCCCCGGTGAGCAGTACTTC	CASSSTETGPGEQYF
few	NA	TRBV4-1	TRBJ1-5	TGCGCCAGCAGCCAATGGACAGCTAGCAATCAGCCCCAGCATTTT	CASSQWTASNQPQHF
NA	TRBD2	TRBV5-4	TRBJ2-3	TGTGCCAGCAGCCCCTCGGCCGGGAGGGGTACAGATACGCAGTATTTT	CASSPSAGRGTDTQYF
NA	TRBD2	TRBV6-6	TRBJ2-7	TGTGCCAGCAGTTACCGGGGACTAGCTGGGCAGTACTTC	CASSYRGLAGQYF
few	NA	TRBV29-1	TRBJ2-1	TGCAGCGTCCCTCGGGGGGCGGGAGCGTACAATGAGCAGTTCTTC	CSVPRGAGAYNEQFF
few	NA	TRBV21-1	TRBJ1-5	TGTGCCAGCAGCAGAACTGTTCAGCCCCAGCATTTT	CASSRTVQPQHF
NA	TRBD1	TRBV28	TRBJ2-3	TGTGCCAGCAGTGATGGGACAGTTGGCACAGATACGCAGTATTTT	CASSDGTVGTDTQYF
few	TRBD2	TRBV7-8	TRBJ2-7	TGTGCCAGCAGCTTAGATCTAGCGGCTGTCAGATTC	CASSLDLAAVRF
NA	TRBD2	TRBV28	TRBJ2-1	TGTGCCAGCAGTTTAGCGGGAGCGTCGGACAATGAGCAGTTCTTC	CASSLAGASDNEQFF
NA	NA	TRBV28	TRBJ1-1	TGTGCCAGCAGAACTAACACTGAAGCTTTCTTT	CASRTNTEAFF
few	NA	TRBV6-6	TRBJ1-2	TGTGCCAGCAGTTACTCGGGCCCTATTGATTATGGCTACACCTTC	CASSYSGPIDYGYTF
NA	TRBD1	TRBV27	TRBJ2-5	TGTGCCAGCAGTAAGGACAGGTACCAAGAGACCCAGTACTTC	CASSKDRYQETQYF